A selection of T cell receptor beta chains follows, all from one sample in a study of identical twins. Using its own MiXCR run on the 5' RACE reads, TCRdb lists one record per CDR3 protein. The repertoire holds roughly 540,000 distinct CDR3 sequences, with about 20% as singletons. The same data also went into a second study, on T cells expressing NK-cell markers.

Sequenced material: CD4+ T cells sorted from blood. Receptors originate from a young woman in good health. Each CDR3 is given with its conserved first and last residue. The D gene is left open where the match is weak. Clone size is given for some rows only: seen once, a few or many times, or a class if the clone is expanded.

abundance	len	v_gene	d_gene	j_gene	CDR3nt	CDR3aa
.	14	TRBV6-1	TRBD1	TRBJ2-1	TGTGCCAGCAGGGGGGACAGGATTTACAATGAGCAGTTCTTC	CASRGDRIYNEQFF
few	14	TRBV3-1	.	TRBJ1-2	TGTGCCAGCAGCCCGGAGGGGAGGGCCTATGGCTACACCTTC	CASSPEGRAYGYTF
.	15	TRBV15	TRBD1	TRBJ1-2	TGTGCCACCAGCAGAGTTCGACAGGGGGCTTCTGGCTACACCTTC	CATSRVRQGASGYTF
.	13	TRBV7-2	.	TRBJ1-4	TGTGCCAGCAGCACCGGGGGTGATGAAAAACTGTTTTTT	CASSTGGDEKLFF
.	15	TRBV6-1	.	TRBJ2-2	TGTGCCAGCAGCCCCTTCCCTTATAACACCGGGGAGCTGTTTTTT	CASSPFPYNTGELFF
.	13	TRBV6-6	.	TRBJ1-1	TGTGCCAGCAGTACCCCCCAACGGCTTGAAGCTTTCTTT	CASSTPQRLEAFF
many	13	TRBV20-1	.	TRBJ2-1	TGCGGGCAATTGGAGGGGTCCTACAATGAGCAGTTCTTC	CGQLEGSYNEQFF
.	14	TRBV7-6	.	TRBJ2-3	TGTGCCAGCAGCTCGCAGTCTGGGCTAGGAAGGCAGTATTTT	CASSSQSGLGRQYF
.	14	TRBV5-6	.	TRBJ2-2	TGTGCCAGCAGCATGGAGCCGGGGACCGGGGAGCTGTTTTTT	CASSMEPGTGELFF
.	17	TRBV30	TRBD2	TRBJ2-1	TGTGCCTGGAAAACCCTGGTGGGGGAGGGATCCTACAATGAGCAGTTCTTC	CAWKTLVGEGSYNEQFF
once	16	TRBV12-3/TRBV12-4	TRBD1	TRBJ2-5	TGTGCCTCCAGCCCCGAACACAGGGGGCGCGGAGAGACCCAGTACTTC	CASSPEHRGRGETQYF
.	14	TRBV5-1	.	TRBJ2-2	TGCGCCAGCAGCTTGGACCTAGGCGGCGGGGAGCTGTTTTTT	CASSLDLGGGELFF